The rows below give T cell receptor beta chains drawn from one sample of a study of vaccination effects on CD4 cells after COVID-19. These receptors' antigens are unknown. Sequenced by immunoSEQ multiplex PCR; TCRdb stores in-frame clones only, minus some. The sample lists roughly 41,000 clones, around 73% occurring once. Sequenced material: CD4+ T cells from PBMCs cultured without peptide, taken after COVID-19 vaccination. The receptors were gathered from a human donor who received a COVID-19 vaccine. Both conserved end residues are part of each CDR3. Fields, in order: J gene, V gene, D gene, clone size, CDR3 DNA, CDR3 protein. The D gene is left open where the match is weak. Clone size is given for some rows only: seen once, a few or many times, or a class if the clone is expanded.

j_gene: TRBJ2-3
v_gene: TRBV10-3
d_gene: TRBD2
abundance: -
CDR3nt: TGTGCCACGAGGGGGACTAGCGAGAACACAGATACGCAGTATTTT
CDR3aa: CATRGTSENTDTQYF

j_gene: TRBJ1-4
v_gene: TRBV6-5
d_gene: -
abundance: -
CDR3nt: TGTGCCAGCAGTCGTTCAAGTAGAAATGAAAAACTGTTTTTT
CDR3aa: CASSRSSRNEKLFF

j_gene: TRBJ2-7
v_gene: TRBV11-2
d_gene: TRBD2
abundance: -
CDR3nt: TGTGCCAGCAGCTTGATGGCTAGCGGGGATTACGAGCAGTACTTC
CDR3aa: CASSLMASGDYEQYF

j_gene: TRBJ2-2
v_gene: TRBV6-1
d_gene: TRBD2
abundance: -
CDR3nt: TGTGCCAGCAGTGAAATCTGGAGTTTTGGGACTAGCGGGGGGGTCACCGGGGAGCTGTTTTTT
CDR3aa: CASSEIWSFGTSGGVTGELFF

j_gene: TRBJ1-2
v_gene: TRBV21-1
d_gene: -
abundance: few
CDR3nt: TGTGCCAGCAGCAAACTGCGCAGGGGGCAGGTCTATGGCTACACCTTC
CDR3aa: CASSKLRRGQVYGYTF

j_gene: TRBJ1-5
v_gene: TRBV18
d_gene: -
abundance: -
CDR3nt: TGTGCCAGCTCACCATCTGGGGGCGTGGGTGGCAATCAGCCCCAGCATTTT
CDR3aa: CASSPSGGVGGNQPQHF

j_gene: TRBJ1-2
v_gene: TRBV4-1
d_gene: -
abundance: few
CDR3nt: TGCGCCAGCAGCCAACGACAGGTTAGAGATGGCTACACCTTC
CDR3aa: CASSQRQVRDGYTF

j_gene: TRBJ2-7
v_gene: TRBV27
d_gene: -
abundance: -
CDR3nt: TGTGCCAGCATAAGGACTATGATTGGGCTGGGGTCCTACGAGCAGTACTTC
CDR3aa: CASIRTMIGLGSYEQYF

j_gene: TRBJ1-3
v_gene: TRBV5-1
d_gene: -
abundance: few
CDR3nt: TGCGCCAGCAGCTACGGACAGTTGGCCTCTGGAAACACCATATATTTT
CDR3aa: CASSYGQLASGNTIYF

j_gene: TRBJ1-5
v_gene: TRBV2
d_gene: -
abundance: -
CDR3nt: TGTGCCAGCAGGGGGACGGTCAATCAGCCCCAGCATTTT
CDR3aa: CASRGTVNQPQHF

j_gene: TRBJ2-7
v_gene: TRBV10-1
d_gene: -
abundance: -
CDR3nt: TGCGCCAGCAGTGAGCGGGGGCCCCCCTACGAGCAGTACTTC
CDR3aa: CASSERGPPYEQYF

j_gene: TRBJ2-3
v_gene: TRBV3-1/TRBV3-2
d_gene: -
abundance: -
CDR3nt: TGTGCCAGCAGCCAAGAGGGATGGACGAGCACAGATACGCAGTATTTT
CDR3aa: CASSQEGWTSTDTQYF

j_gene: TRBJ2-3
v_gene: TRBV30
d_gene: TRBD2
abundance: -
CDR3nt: TGTGCCTGGAGTGTCCTCGGGGGGAGCACAGATACGCAGTATTTT
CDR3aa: CAWSVLGGSTDTQYF

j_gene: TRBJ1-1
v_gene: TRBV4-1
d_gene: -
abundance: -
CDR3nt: TGCGCCAGCAGCCAGAGGTGGAGGGCTTTCTTT
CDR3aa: CASSQRWRAFF

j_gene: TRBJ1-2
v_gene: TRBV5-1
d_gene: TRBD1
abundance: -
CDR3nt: TGCGCCAGCGGCGGACAGGGGGGGCTCTATGGCTACACCTTC
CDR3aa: CASGGQGGLYGYTF

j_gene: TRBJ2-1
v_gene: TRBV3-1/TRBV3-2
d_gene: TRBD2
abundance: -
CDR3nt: TGTGCCAGCAGCCCGTTGAGGCTAGCGGGAGCCTCAGTCTACAATGAGCAGTTCTTC
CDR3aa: CASSPLRLAGASVYNEQFF

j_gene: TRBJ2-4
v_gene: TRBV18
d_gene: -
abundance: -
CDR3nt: TGTGCCAGCTCACCCGAGGAAGCCGGGATTCAGTACTTC
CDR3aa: CASSPEEAGIQYF

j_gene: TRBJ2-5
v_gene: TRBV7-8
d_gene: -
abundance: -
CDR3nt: TGTGCCAGCAGCTTACGTCTACAGGGTATGGAGACCCAGTACTTC
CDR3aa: CASSLRLQGMETQYF

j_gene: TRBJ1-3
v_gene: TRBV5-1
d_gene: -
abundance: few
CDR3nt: TGCGCCAGCAGCGTAGCGGGACAAGGAAACACCATATATTTT
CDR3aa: CASSVAGQGNTIYF

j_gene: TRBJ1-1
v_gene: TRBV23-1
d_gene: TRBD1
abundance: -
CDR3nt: TGCGCCAGCAGTCAATCGCAGGACAGGGGGCTTCGGAACACTGAAGCTTTCTTT
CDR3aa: CASSQSQDRGLRNTEAFF

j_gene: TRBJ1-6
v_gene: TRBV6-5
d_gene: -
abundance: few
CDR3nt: TGTGCCAGCAGTTACTCGGAGGGCGGGGGTTCACCCCTCCACTTT
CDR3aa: CASSYSEGGGSPLHF

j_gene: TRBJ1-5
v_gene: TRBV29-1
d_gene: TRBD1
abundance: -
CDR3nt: TGCAGCGTTGGAGGGACAGGGACGGGCAATCAGCCCCAGCATTTT
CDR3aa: CSVGGTGTGNQPQHF

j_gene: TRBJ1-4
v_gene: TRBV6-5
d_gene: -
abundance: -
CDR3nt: TGTGCCAGCAGTTACTCCGGACAGCGCAATGAAAAACTGTTTTTT
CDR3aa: CASSYSGQRNEKLFF

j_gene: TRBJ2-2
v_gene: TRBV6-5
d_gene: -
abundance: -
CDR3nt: TGTGCCAGCAGTCTCCTCCTAGGGAACACCGGGGAGCTGTTTTTT
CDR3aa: CASSLLLGNTGELFF

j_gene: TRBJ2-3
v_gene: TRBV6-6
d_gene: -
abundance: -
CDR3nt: TGTGCCAGCGGGCCTACGACGTATACGCAGTATTTT
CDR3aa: CASGPTTYTQYF

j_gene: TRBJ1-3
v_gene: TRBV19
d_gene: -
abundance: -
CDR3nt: TGTGCCAGTAGTATCCGGGGGAGCTCTGGAAACACCATATATTTT
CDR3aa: CASSIRGSSGNTIYF

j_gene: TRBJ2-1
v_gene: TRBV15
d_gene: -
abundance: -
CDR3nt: TGTGCCACCAGCAGAGTGCGGGGTCTATCCTACAATGAGCAGTTCTTC
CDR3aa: CATSRVRGLSYNEQFF

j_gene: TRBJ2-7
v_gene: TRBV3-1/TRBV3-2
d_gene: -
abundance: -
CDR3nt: TGTGCCAGCAGCTCGGGACTGATCAGCTCCTACGAGCAGTACTTC
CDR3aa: CASSSGLISSYEQYF

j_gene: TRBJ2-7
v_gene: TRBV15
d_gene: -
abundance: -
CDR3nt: TGTGCCACCAGCAGAGACCTACTAGCCGCTACCTCCTACGAGCAGTACTTC
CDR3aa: CATSRDLLAATSYEQYF

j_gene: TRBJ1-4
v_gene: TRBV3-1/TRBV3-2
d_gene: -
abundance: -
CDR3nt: TGTGCCAGCAGCCAAGAAGGGTGGGAAAAACTGTTTTTT
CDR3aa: CASSQEGWEKLFF

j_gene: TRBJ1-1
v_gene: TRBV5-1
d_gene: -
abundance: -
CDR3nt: TGCGCCAGCAGTTATTTGGGTATGGCGGGAACTGAAGCTTTCTTT
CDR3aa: CASSYLGMAGTEAFF

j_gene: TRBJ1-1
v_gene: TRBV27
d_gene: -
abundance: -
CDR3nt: TGTGCCAGCAGTTGGTCACGTCTGACTGAAGCTTTCTTT
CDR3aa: CASSWSRLTEAFF

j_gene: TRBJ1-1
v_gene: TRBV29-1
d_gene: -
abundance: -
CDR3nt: TGCAGCGTTTATAACACTGAAGCTTTCTTT
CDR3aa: CSVYNTEAFF

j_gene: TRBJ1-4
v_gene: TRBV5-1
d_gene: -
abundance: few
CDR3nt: TGCGCCAGCAGCCAGCCGATGACCGGGAATAATGAAAAACTGTTTTTT
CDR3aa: CASSQPMTGNNEKLFF

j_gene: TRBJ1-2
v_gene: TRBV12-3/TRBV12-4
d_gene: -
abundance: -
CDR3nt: TGTGCCAGCAGTCCAGCTCGAATTGGCTACACCTTC
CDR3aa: CASSPARIGYTF

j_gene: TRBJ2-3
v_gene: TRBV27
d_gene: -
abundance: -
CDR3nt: TGTGCCACCGGTGGGGGCGGGAGCACAGATACGCAGTATTTT
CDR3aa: CATGGGGSTDTQYF

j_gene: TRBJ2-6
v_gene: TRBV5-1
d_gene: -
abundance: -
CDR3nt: TGCGCCAGCAGCTCCCTTGGGGCCAACGTCCTGACTTTC
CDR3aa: CASSSLGANVLTF

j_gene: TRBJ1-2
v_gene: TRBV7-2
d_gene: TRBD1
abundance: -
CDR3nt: TGTGCCAGCAGCTTTGGACCGGGACAGGGAGGCTACACCTTC
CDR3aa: CASSFGPGQGGYTF

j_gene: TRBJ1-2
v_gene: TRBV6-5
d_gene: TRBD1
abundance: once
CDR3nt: TGTGCCAGCAGTTTCGGGACAGCGAACTATGGCTACACCTTC
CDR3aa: CASSFGTANYGYTF

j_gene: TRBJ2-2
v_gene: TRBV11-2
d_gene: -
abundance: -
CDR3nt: TGTGCCAGCAGCTCGGGTCCGAACACCGGGGAGCTGTTTTTT
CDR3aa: CASSSGPNTGELFF

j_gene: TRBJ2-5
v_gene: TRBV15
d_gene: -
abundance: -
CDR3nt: TGTGCCACCAGCAGAGATGCGGAGACCCAGTACTTC
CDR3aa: CATSRDAETQYF

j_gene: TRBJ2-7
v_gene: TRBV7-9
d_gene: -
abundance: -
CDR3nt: TGTGCCAGCAGTTCAAACGGCTACGAGCAGTACTTC
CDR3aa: CASSSNGYEQYF

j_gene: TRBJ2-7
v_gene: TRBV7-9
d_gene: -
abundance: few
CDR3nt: TGTGCCAGCAGCTCTCCGCGAGCCTACGAGCAGTACTTC
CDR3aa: CASSSPRAYEQYF

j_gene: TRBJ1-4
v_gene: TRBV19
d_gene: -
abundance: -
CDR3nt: TGTGCCAGTACCTACACGAACACTAATGAAAAACTGTTTTTT
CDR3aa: CASTYTNTNEKLFF

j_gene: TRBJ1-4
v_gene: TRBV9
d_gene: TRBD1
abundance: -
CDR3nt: TGTGCCAGCAGCCGGGACAGAAACCTTGATTATCTGTTTTTT
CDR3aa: CASSRDRNLDYLFF